A selection of T cell receptor beta chains follows, all from one sample in a study of control samples from healthy donors and cancer patients. Measured with immunoSEQ multiplex PCR; TCRdb has only the in-frame clones, and not every one. This table has about 95,000 clones, around four fifths appearing once. Sequencing was done on a sample of blood. The receptors were gathered from a man aged 30 to 39 in good health. Both conserved end residues are part of each CDR3. The order of the fields is D gene, J gene, clone size, V gene, CDR3 length, CDR3 DNA, CDR3 protein. The D gene is left open where the match is weak. Some rows mark clone size as missing; the rest say once, few, many or name a class of expanded clone.

>NA|TRBJ2-7|NA|TRBV5-4|13
TGTGCCAGCAGCTTGGTAGGTGGTTACGAGCAGTACTTC
CASSLVGGYEQYF
>TRBD1|TRBJ1-1|NA|TRBV23-1|16
TGCGCCAGCAGTCACTCGACCGGACAGGGCCGAACTGAAGCTTTCTTT
CASSHSTGQGRTEAFF
>NA|TRBJ2-3|NA|TRBV5-4|12
TGTGCCAGCAGCCGACTAGTGGGTACGCAGTATTTT
CASSRLVGTQYF
>NA|TRBJ2-2|NA|TRBV3-1/TRBV3-2|14
TGTGCCAGCAGCCTCACGACCCAGACCGGGGAGCTGTTTTTT
CASSLTTQTGELFF
>NA|TRBJ2-7|NA|TRBV10-3|15
TGTGCCATCAGTGGTCGACAGATCGGGGCCTTGGAGCAGTACTTC
CAISGRQIGALEQYF
>TRBD1|TRBJ1-3|NA|TRBV18|11
TGTGCCAGCTCACCTTCACAGGGGTTATATTTT
CASSPSQGLYF
>NA|TRBJ2-1|NA|TRBV5-6|15
TGTGCCAGCAGCTTGTGGACTACTTCCTACAATGAGCAGTTCTTC
CASSLWTTSYNEQFF
>TRBD1|TRBJ1-2|few|TRBV14|14
TGTGCCAGCAGCCAAGAGTCGACAGGGAGAGGCTACACCTTC
CASSQESTGRGYTF
>TRBD1|TRBJ2-7|NA|TRBV29-1|14
TGCAGCGCCGTCCCCGGGACAGGGGAATACGAGCAGTACTTC
CSAVPGTGEYEQYF
>NA|TRBJ2-3|NA|TRBV19|13
TGTGCCAGTACTGAGCAGCTAGTCGGTACGCAGTATTTT
CASTEQLVGTQYF
>TRBD1|TRBJ1-1|NA|TRBV5-1|16
TGCGCCAGCAGCCCAATCCCCGACAGGGGGGGAACTGAAGCTTTCTTT
CASSPIPDRGGTEAFF
>TRBD2|TRBJ2-2|NA|TRBV7-3|19
TGTGCCAGCAGTCGTAAAGGGTCCGGGACTAGCGGGGGGACCGGGGAGCTGTTTTTT
CASSRKGSGTSGGTGELFF
>TRBD1|TRBJ2-7|NA|TRBV29-1|13
TGCAGCGCCTGGACAGGGAGCATCTACGAGCAGTACTTC
CSAWTGSIYEQYF
>TRBD1|TRBJ1-6|NA|TRBV5-5|16
TGTGCCAGCAGCGTCGGGACAGGCGCCAATAATTCACCCCTCCACTTT
CASSVGTGANNSPLHF
>NA|TRBJ2-3|NA|TRBV14|15
TGTGCCAGCAGCCAAGTAATACTAGGGCTGGATACGCAGTATTTT
CASSQVILGLDTQYF
>NA|TRBJ1-2|NA|TRBV5-4|14
TGTGCCAGCAGCTCCAAAGAGGCCGTATATAGCTACACCTTC
CASSSKEAVYSYTF
>NA|TRBJ1-2|NA|TRBV6-2/TRBV6-3|15
TGTGCCAGCAGTTCGACCCGCCTTGGGAGCTATGGCTACACCTTC
CASSSTRLGSYGYTF
>TRBD1|TRBJ1-5|few|TRBV6-5|14
TGTGCCAGCAGTTACTCGGGACAGCATCAGCCCCAGCATTTT
CASSYSGQHQPQHF
>NA|TRBJ2-3|NA|TRBV7-9|14
TGTGCCAGCAGCTTAGCCGGGACCACAGATACGCAGTATTTT
CASSLAGTTDTQYF
>NA|TRBJ2-5|NA|TRBV20-1|10
TGCAGTGCTAGAGGGGAGACCCAGTACTTC
CSARGETQYF
>NA|TRBJ1-2|NA|TRBV20-1|11
TGCAGTGCTACAGGGAACTATGGCTACACCTTC
CSATGNYGYTF
>NA|TRBJ1-4|NA|TRBV4-2|14
TGTGCCAGCAGCCAAGAGGGTTCAGAGGAAAAACTGTTTTTT
CASSQEGSEEKLFF
>TRBD2|TRBJ2-1|NA|TRBV19|14
TGTGCCAGTAGTAATCGGGGGGGCGATAATGAGCAGTTCTTC
CASSNRGGDNEQFF
>NA|TRBJ1-2|NA|TRBV7-2|13
TGTGCCAGCAGCTTCGACCGCTACTATGGCTACACCTTC
CASSFDRYYGYTF
>NA|TRBJ2-1|NA|TRBV7-8|16
TGTGCCAGCAGCTTGGGACCCCATAACCCCTACAATGAGCAGTTCTTC
CASSLGPHNPYNEQFF
>NA|TRBJ2-5|once|TRBV7-6|15
TGTGCCAGCAGCTTATCCCCCTTGTACCAAGAGACCCAGTACTTC
CASSLSPLYQETQYF
>TRBD1|TRBJ2-2|NA|TRBV4-2|16
TGTGCCAGCAGCCAACTTTCTGGGACAGGGGGCGGGGAGCTGTTTTTT
CASSQLSGTGGGELFF
>NA|TRBJ1-5|many|TRBV6-1|14
TGTGCCAGCAGTGATGGGCAGCTCTCTCAGCCCCAGCATTTT
CASSDGQLSQPQHF
>NA|TRBJ2-2|NA|TRBV10-3|12
TGTGCCACCGCTTCAGGGACCGGGGAGCTGTTTTTT
CATASGTGELFF